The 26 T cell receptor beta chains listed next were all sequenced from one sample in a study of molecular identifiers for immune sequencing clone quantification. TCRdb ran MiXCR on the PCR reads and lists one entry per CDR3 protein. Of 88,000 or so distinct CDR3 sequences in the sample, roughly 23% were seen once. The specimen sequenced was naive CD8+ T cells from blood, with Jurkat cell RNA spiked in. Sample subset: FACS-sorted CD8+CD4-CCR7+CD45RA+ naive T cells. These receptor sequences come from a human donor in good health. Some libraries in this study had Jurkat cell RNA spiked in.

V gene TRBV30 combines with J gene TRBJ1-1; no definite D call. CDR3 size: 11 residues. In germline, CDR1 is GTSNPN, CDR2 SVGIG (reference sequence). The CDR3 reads CGAAMNTEAFF. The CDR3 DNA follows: TGTGGAGCTGCTATGAACACTGAAGCTTTCTTT.

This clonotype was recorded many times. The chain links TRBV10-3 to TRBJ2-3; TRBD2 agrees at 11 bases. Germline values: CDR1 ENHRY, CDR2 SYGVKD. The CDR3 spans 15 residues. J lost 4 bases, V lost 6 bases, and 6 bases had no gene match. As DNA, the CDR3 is TGTGCCATCAGGAACCCGGGACTAGCGGCAGATACGCAGTATTTT. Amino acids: CAIRNPGLAADTQYF.

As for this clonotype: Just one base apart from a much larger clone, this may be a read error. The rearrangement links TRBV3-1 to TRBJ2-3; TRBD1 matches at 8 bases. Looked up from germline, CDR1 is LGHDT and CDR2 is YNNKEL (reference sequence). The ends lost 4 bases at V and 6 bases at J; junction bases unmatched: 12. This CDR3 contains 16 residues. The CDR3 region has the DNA TGTGCCAGCAGCCCCCTGACAGGGGACTCGTCGGATACGCAGTATTTT. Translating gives CASSPLTGDSSDTQYF.

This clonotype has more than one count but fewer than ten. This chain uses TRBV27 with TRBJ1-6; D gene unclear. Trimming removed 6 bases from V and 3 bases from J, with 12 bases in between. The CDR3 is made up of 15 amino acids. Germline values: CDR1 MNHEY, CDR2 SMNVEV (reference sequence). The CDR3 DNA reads TGTGCCAGCAGCCAGACACCGTACTATAATTCACCCCTCCACTTT. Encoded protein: CASSQTPYYNSPLHF.

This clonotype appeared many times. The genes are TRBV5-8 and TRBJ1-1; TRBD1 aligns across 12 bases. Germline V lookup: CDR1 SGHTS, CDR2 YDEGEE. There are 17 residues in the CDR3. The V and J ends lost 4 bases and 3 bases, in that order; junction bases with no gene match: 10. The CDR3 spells CASSLRDRGLAYTEAFF. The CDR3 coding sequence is TGTGCCAGCAGCCTCCGGGACAGGGGGCTGGCGTACACTGAAGCTTTCTTT. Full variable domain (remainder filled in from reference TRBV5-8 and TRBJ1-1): EAGVTQSPTHLIKTRGQQATLRCSPISGHTSVYWYQQALGLGLQFLLWYDEGEERNRGNFPPRFSGRQFPNYSSELNVNALELEDSALYLCASSLRDRGLAYTEAFFGQGTRLTVV.

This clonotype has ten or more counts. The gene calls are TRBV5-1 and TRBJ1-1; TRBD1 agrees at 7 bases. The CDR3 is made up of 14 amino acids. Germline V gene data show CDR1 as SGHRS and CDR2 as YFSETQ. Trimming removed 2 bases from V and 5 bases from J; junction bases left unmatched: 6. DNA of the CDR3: TGCGCCAGCAGCTTTGGGACAGAAGGAACTGAAGCTTTCTTT. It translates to CASSFGTEGTEAFF.

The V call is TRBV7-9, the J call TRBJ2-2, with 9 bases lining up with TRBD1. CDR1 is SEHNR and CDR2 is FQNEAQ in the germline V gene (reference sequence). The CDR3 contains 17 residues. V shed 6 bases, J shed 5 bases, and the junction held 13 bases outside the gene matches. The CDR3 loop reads CASSPTWGQGTTGELFF. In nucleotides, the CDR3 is TGTGCCAGCAGTCCTACCTGGGGACAGGGAACAACCGGGGAGCTGTTTTTT.

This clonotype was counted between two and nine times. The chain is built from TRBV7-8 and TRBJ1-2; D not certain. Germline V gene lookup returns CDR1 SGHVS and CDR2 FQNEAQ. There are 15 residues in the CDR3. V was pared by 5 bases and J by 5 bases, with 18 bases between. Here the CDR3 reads CASSQDTYLPYGYTF. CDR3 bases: TGTGCCAGCAGCCAAGACACATACCTCCCTTATGGCTACACCTTC.

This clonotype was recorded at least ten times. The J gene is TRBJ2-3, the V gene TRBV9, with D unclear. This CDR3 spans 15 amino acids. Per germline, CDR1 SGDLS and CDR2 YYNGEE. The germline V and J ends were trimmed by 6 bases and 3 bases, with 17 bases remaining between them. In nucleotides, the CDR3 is TGTGCCAGCAACGAAGATACCTTATTTACAGATACGCAGTATTTT. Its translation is CASNEDTLFTDTQYF.

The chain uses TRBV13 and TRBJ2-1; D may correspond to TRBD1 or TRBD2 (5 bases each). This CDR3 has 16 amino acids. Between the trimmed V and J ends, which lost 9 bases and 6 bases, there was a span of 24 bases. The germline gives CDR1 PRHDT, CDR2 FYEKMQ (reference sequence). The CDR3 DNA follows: TGTGCCAGTCAGGCCTCGTTCCGGGGCGAGTTCAATGAGCAGTTCTTC. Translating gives CASQASFRGEFNEQFF.

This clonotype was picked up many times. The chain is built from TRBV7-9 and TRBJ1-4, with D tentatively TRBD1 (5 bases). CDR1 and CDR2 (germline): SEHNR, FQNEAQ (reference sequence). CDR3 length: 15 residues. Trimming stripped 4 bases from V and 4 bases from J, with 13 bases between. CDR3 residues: CASSSNLQGNEKLFF. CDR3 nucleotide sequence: TGTGCCAGCAGCTCGAACCTCCAGGGTAATGAAAAACTGTTTTTT.

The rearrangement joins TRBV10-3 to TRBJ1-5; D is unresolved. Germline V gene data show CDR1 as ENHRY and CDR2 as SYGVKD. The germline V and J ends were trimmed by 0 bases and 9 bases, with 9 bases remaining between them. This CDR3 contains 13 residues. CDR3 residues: CAISESFGLPQHF. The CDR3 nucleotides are TGTGCCATCAGTGAGTCGTTTGGGCTGCCCCAGCATTTT.

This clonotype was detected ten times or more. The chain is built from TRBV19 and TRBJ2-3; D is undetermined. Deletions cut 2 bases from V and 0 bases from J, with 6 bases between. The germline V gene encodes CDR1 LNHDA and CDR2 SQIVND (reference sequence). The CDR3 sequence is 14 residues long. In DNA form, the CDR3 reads TGTGCCAGTAGTATATCCGCTAGCACAGATACGCAGTATTTT. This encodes CASSISASTDTQYF.

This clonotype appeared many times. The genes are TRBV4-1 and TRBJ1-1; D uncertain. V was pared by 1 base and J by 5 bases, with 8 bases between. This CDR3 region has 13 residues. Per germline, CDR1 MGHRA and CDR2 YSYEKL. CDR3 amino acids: CASSQARGTEAFF. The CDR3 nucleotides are TGCGCCAGCAGCCAAGCCCGGGGAACTGAAGCTTTCTTT.

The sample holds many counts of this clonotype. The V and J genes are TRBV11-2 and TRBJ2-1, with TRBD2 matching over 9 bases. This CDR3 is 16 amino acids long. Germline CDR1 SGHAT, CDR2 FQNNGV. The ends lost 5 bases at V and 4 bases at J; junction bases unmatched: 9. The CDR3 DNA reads TGTGCCAGCAGCGCAACCGGGACTAGCCCGTACAATGAGCAGTTCTTC. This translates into CASSATGTSPYNEQFF.

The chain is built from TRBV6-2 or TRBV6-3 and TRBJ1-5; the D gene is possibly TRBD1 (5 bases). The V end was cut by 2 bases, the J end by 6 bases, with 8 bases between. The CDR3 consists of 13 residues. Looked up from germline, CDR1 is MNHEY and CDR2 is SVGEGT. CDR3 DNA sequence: TGTGCCAGCAGTTACGCAGGGAGTCAGCCCCAGCATTTT. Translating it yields CASSYAGSQPQHF.

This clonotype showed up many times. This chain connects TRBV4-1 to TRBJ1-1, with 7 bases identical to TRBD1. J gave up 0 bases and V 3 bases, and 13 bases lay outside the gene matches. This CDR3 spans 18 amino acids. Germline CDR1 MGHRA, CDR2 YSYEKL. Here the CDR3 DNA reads TGCGCCAGCAGCCAGTATGCCAGACAGGGAATCATGAACACTGAAGCTTTCTTT. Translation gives CASSQYARQGIMNTEAFF.

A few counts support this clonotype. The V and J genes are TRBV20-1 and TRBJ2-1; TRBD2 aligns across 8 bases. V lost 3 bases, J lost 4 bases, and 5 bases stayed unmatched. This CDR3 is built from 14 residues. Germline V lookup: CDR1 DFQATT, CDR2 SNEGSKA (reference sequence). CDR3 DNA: TGCAGTGCTAGGCCAGCGGGAGTGTACAATGAGCAGTTCTTC. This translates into CSARPAGVYNEQFF.

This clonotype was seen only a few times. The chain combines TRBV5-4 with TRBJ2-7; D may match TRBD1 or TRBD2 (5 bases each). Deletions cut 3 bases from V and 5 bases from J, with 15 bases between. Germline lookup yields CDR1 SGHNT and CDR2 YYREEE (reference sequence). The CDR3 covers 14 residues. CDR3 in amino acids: CASSSGTAPNEQYF. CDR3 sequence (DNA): TGTGCCAGCAGCTCCGGGACGGCGCCGAACGAGCAGTACTTC.

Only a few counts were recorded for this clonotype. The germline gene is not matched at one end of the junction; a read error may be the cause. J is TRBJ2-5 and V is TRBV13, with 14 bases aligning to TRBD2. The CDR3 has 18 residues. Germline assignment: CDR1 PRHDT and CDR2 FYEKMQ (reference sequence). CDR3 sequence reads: CASSLGPGLAGDQGTQYF. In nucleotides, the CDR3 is TGTGCCAGCAGTTTAGGCCCGGGACTAGCGGGAGACCAAGGGACCCAGTACTTC.

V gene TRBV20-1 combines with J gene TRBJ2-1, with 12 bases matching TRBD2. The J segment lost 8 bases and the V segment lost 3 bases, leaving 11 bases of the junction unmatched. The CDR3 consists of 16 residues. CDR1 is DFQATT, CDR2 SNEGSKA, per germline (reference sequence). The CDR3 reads CSARPSGLAGPDEQFF. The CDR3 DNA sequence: TGCAGTGCTAGGCCCAGCGGACTAGCGGGACCGGATGAGCAGTTCTTC.

This chain's CDR3 is CASSDLTSGDSSYNEQFF. CDR3 DNA sequence: TGTGCCAGCAGTGACCTGACTAGCGGGGATAGCTCCTACAATGAGCAGTTCTTC. The V and J genes are TRBV2 and TRBJ2-1, with TRBD2 identical over 11 bases. Unmatched junction bases numbered 7, after V lost 3 bases and J lost 0 bases. CDR1 and CDR2 (germline): SNHLY, FYNNEI. This CDR3 has 18 amino acids.

The CDR3 is CASSQGIGIPYEQYF. The DNA for the CDR3 is TGCGCCAGCAGTCAGGGAATTGGGATCCCCTACGAGCAGTACTTC. V usage is TRBV23-1 and J usage is TRBJ2-7; D remains unclear. TRBV23-1 is sorted into the ORF group, with uncertain function. V was pared by 3 bases and J by 2 bases, with 14 bases between. The CDR3 length is 15 residues.

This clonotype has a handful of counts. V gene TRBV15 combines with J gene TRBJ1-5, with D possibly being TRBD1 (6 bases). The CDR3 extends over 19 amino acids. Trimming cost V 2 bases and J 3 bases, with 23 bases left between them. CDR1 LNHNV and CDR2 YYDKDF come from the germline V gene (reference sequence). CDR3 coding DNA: TGTGCCACCAGCAGAAACAGGGTAAGATCTCCATCCATCAATCAGCCCCAGCATTTT. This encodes CATSRNRVRSPSINQPQHF.

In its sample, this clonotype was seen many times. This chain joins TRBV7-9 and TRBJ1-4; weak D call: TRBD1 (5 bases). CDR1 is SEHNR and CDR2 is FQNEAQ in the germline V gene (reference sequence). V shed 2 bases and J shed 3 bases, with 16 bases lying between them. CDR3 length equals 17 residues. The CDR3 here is CASSLSRGAGSNEKLFF. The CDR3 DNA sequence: TGTGCCAGCAGCTTATCTCGTGGGGCAGGCTCTAATGAAAAACTGTTTTTT.

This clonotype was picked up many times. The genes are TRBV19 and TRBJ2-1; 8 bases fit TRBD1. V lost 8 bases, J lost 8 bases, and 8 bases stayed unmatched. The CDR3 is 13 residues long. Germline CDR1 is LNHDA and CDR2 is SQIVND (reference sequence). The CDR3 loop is CASSGQGDDEQFF. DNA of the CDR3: TGTGCCAGTTCAGGACAGGGAGACGATGAGCAGTTCTTC.